These 29 T cell receptor beta chains were sequenced from one sample in a study of read filtering for tumor transcriptome and immune sequencing. From approximately 430 ng of RNA, a library with molecular barcoded alpha/delta and beta/gamma adaptors was made. TCRdb reanalysed the reads using MiXCR and keeps one entry per CDR3 protein. The sample carries around 65,000 distinct CDR3 sequences, about a fifth recorded once. The sample taken for sequencing was a population of CD138-negative cells sorted from bone marrow. All receptors come from a donor aged 40 or older with multiple myeloma.

V is TRBV7-2 and J is TRBJ2-7, with D perhaps assigned TRBD1 or TRBD2 (6 bases each). CDR1 is SGHTA and CDR2 is FQGNSA in the germline V gene. This CDR3 is built from 14 residues. Trimming pared 5 bases from V and 4 bases from J, leaving 15 bases between. CDR3 sequence (DNA): TGTGCCAGCAGCGCAAGAGGGGGGCAGTACGAGCAGTACTTC. Translating gives CASSARGGQYEQYF. The full variable domain, completed using reference TRBV7-2 and TRBJ2-7, is GAGVSQSPSNKVTEKGKDVELRCDPISGHTALYWYRQSLGQGLEFLIYFQGNSAPDKSGLPSDRFSAERTGGSVSTLTIQRTQQEDSAVYLCASSARGGQYEQYFGPGTRLTVT.

In its sample, this clonotype was seen many times. The chain links TRBV7-8 to TRBJ2-5; D not resolved. The CDR3 is made up of 17 amino acids. The V end was cut by 6 bases, the J end by 3 bases, with 23 bases between. CDR1 and CDR2 from the germline V gene are SGHVS and FQNEAQ. The DNA of the CDR3 is TGTGCCAGCAGAGAAAAGGATCGGGTAGGAGCAAAAGAGACCCAGTACTTC. Its translation: CASREKDRVGAKETQYF.

This clonotype was counted many times. J is TRBJ2-5 and V is TRBV20-1; 8 bases map to TRBD1. The V gene end was trimmed by 1 base and the J gene end by 4 bases; junction bases not matched to a gene: 2. Germline lookup yields CDR1 DFQATT and CDR2 SNEGSKA (reference sequence). The CDR3 runs to 13 residues. The CDR3 here is CSARGRGRETQYF. CDR3 bases: TGCAGTGCTAGAGGCAGGGGGCGAGAGACCCAGTACTTC.

The sample holds many counts of this clonotype. The V and J genes are TRBV28 and TRBJ1-1; no reliable D call. The CDR3 is 14 amino acids. The V and J ends lost 2 bases and 1 base respectively, with 8 bases between them. From germline, CDR1 is MDHEN and CDR2 SYDVKM. CDR3 sequence: CASSLAGRNTEAFF. The CDR3 DNA reads as TGTGCCAGCAGTTTAGCCGGCAGGAACACTGAAGCTTTCTTT.

This clonotype was seen at least ten times. This chain links TRBV20-1 with TRBJ2-2; 8 positions agree with TRBD2. The V segment lost 2 bases and the J segment 6 bases; nucleotides outside the gene matches: 8. CDR3 length: 15 residues. The germline V gene has CDR1 DFQATT and CDR2 SNEGSKA (reference sequence). The CDR3 nucleotides are TGCAGTGCTAGACGTCTAGCGGGTTCAGCCGGGGAGCTGTTTTTT. Amino acid sequence: CSARRLAGSAGELFF.

This clonotype was observed a handful of times. The chain employs TRBV7-6 and TRBJ2-5; D gene ambiguous. The CDR3 runs 12 residues. CDR1 is SGHVS, CDR2 FNYEAQ, per germline. Trimming left V 5 bases short and J 0 bases short, with 4 bases between. The CDR3 nucleotides are TGTGCCAGCAGCCCATACCAAGAGACCCAGTACTTC. This translates into CASSPYQETQYF.

This clonotype was found many times. The chain combines TRBV20-1 with TRBJ2-3, with TRBD2 identical over 8 bases. The CDR3 is made up of 15 amino acids. From germline, CDR1 is DFQATT and CDR2 SNEGSKA (reference sequence). Trimming removed 6 bases from V and 3 bases from J; junction bases left unmatched: 11. CDR3: CSATSVSGMTDTQYF. Written as DNA, the CDR3 is TGCAGTGCAACGAGTGTTAGCGGGATGACAGATACGCAGTATTTT.

This clonotype has only a few counts. This chain links TRBV11-3 with TRBJ1-1, with D possibly TRBD1 on 6 matching bases. Germline V gene lookup returns CDR1 SGHNT and CDR2 YENEEA. V lost 5 bases to trimming and J lost 1 base, with 14 bases between them. The CDR3 is made up of 15 amino acids. In DNA form, the CDR3 reads TGTGCCAGCAGCACCTGGGGGGCTCCGAACACTGAAGCTTTCTTT. Translated, it gives CASSTWGAPNTEAFF.

The table lists this clonotype with many counts. The chain combines TRBV28 with TRBJ1-1; the D is unclear. CDR1 is MDHEN, CDR2 SYDVKM, per germline. Trimming removed 4 bases at V and 4 bases at J, with 13 bases between. The CDR3 has 14 residues. DNA for the CDR3: TGTGCCAGCAGTTCCCCGGGGTTGGGCACTGAAGCTTTCTTT. Translation gives CASSSPGLGTEAFF.

Many counts were recorded for this clonotype. J is TRBJ1-5 and V is TRBV6-2 or TRBV6-3; unclear D gene. Trimming shortened V by 6 bases and J by 0 bases, and 6 bases separated the two germline ends. In germline, CDR1 is MNHEY, CDR2 SVGEGT. The length of the CDR3 is 13 residues. CDR3 sequence: CASRNRSNQPQHF. CDR3 in DNA: TGTGCCAGCAGGAACCGTAGCAATCAGCCCCAGCATTTT.

The table lists this clonotype with many counts. V is TRBV7-8 and J is TRBJ1-4; maybe TRBD1 (6 bases). Trimming took 3 bases from V and 4 from J, leaving 18 bases between them. Germline lookup yields CDR1 SGHVS and CDR2 FQNEAQ. The length of the CDR3 is 17 residues. In DNA, the CDR3 is TGTGCCAGCAGCTTGGGGCGGCGGGGGGCTGGTAATGAAAAACTGTTTTTT. Translation: CASSLGRRGAGNEKLFF.

About this clonotype itself: The germline gene is not matched at one end of the junction; a read error may be the cause. V gene TRBV7-2 combines with J gene TRBJ1-4; D is undetermined. The germline V gene encodes CDR1 SGHTA and CDR2 FQGNSA. This CDR3 is built from 15 residues. CDR3 sequence (DNA): TGTGCCAGCAGCCCGACGGGATGGGCTAGTGAAAAACTGTCTTTT. Protein sequence: CASSPTGWASEKLSF. Variable domain in full (rest from reference TRBV7-2 and TRBJ1-4): GAGVSQSPSNKVTEKGKDVELRCDPISGHTALYWYRQSLGQGLEFLIYFQGNSAPDKSGLPSDRFSAERTGGSVSTLTIQRTQQEDSAVYLCASSPTGWASEKLSFGSGTQLSVL.

This clonotype was recorded at least ten times. V and J are TRBV30 and TRBJ1-1, with a possible D match to TRBD1 (6 bases). The germline V gene encodes CDR1 GTSNPN and CDR2 SVGIG (reference sequence). The CDR3 is 14 residues long. V lost 5 bases and J lost 5, with 18 bases in between. CDR3 protein: CAWRSIRGRTEAFF. The CDR3 DNA sequence: TGTGCCTGGCGTTCGATTAGGGGGAGGACTGAAGCTTTCTTT.

In this sample, this clonotype turned up many times. The V call is TRBV5-1, the J call TRBJ2-3; 9 positions match TRBD2. With 4 bases clipped from V and 2 bases from J, the junction kept 2 bases outside the gene matches. Germline CDR1 SGHRS, CDR2 YFSETQ. This CDR3 comprises 14 residues. CDR3 loop: CASSASGTTDTQYF. CDR3 DNA: TGCGCCAGCAGCGCTAGCGGGACCACAGATACGCAGTATTTT.

This clonotype was seen only a few times. The chain uses TRBV20-1 and TRBJ1-5; D remains ambiguous. From germline, CDR1 is DFQATT and CDR2 SNEGSKA (reference sequence). The V and J ends lost 3 bases and 0 bases respectively, with 3 bases between them. This CDR3 contains 12 residues. Written as DNA, the CDR3 is TGCAGTGCTAGTTTTAGCAATCAGCCCCAGCATTTT. Translation gives CSASFSNQPQHF.

This clonotype showed up many times. CDR3 nucleotide sequence: TGTGCCATCAGTGTTGGGACAGCCCAGAACACCGGGGAGCTGTTTTTT. This encodes CAISVGTAQNTGELFF. The gene calls are TRBV10-3 and TRBJ2-2; 7 positions match TRBD1. The V gene end was trimmed by 4 bases and the J gene end by 1 base; junction bases not matched to a gene: 6. CDR3 length: 16 residues. The germline V gene encodes CDR1 ENHRY and CDR2 SYGVKD.

Ten or more counts support this clonotype. The rearrangement joins TRBV6-2 or TRBV6-3 to TRBJ2-2, with TRBD1 as a possible D gene (5 bases). Per the germline V gene, CDR1 is MNHEY and CDR2 is SVGEGT. Trimming left V 8 bases short and J 2 bases short, with 21 bases between. The CDR3 consists of 17 residues. CDR3 in amino acids: CASQPVKGRPNTGELFF. As DNA, the CDR3 is TGTGCCAGCCAACCCGTCAAGGGGCGCCCAAACACCGGGGAGCTGTTTTTT.

This clonotype was observed at least ten times. The CDR3 sequence is CASHSAGVYTGELFF. The CDR3 nucleotides are TGTGCCAGCCATAGTGCAGGGGTGTACACCGGGGAGCTGTTTTTT. This chain connects TRBV19 to TRBJ2-2; TRBD1 is a possible D gene (6 bases). The ends were cut back, 9 bases at V and 3 bases at J, with 17 bases in the middle. The CDR3 consists of 15 residues. Germline V gene data show CDR1 as LNHDA and CDR2 as SQIVND (reference sequence).

In its sample, this clonotype was seen a few times. One end of the junction does not line up with germline, which may come from a read error. The CDR3 reads CASSLGGTDEQSF. CDR3 coding DNA: TGTGCCAGCAGTCTCGGGGGTACCGATGAGCAGTCCTTC. This chain joins TRBV6-2 or TRBV6-3 and TRBJ2-1; D perhaps matches TRBD2 (6 bases). The germline V gene encodes CDR1 MNHEY and CDR2 SVGEGT. The CDR3 runs to 13 residues.

As regards this clonotype: A much larger clone lies a single base off, so this may be a read error. The gene calls are TRBV10-3 and TRBJ1-2; TRBD1 matches at 8 bases. The CDR3 loop spans 15 amino acids. The junction had 6 bases not matched to a gene; V was cut back by 4 bases and J by 2 bases. Germline V gene data show CDR1 as ENHRY and CDR2 as SYGVKD. In DNA, the CDR3 is TGTGCCATCAGTGGTGCAGGGGGCAAGAACTATGGCTACACCTTC. This translates into CAISGAGGKNYGYTF.

In its sample, this clonotype was seen many times. The chain joins TRBV12-3 or TRBV12-4 to TRBJ1-5, with D uncertain. The CDR3 totals 15 residues. The germline V and J ends were trimmed by 6 bases and 3 bases, with 15 bases remaining between them. Written as DNA, the CDR3 is TGTGCCAGCAGCTCCCTGGGTCATAACAATCAGCCCCAGCATTTT. Amino acids: CASSSLGHNNQPQHF.

This clonotype was observed a few times. V usage is TRBV12-3 or TRBV12-4 and J usage is TRBJ2-3; 7 nucleotides agree with TRBD2. The CDR3 runs 14 residues. Trimming took 6 bases from V and 1 from J; bases not matched to a gene: 4. The CDR3 DNA is TGTGCCAGCAGCCTCCTAGCGGGCACAGATACGCAGTATTTT. Translated: CASSLLAGTDTQYF.

The gene calls are TRBV19 and TRBJ2-7; D remains ambiguous. The V end lost 5 bases, the J end lost 4 bases, and 15 bases lay between the germline ends. CDR1 and CDR2 (germline): LNHDA, SQIVND (reference sequence). The CDR3 runs to 14 residues. CDR3 bases: TGTGCCAGTAGTCTTAGAAGGATCGGGTACGAGCAGTACTTC. Translating gives CASSLRRIGYEQYF.

This clonotype was picked up many times. V and J are TRBV28 and TRBJ2-4; D unclear. The CDR3 contains 12 residues. From germline, CDR1 is MDHEN and CDR2 SYDVKM. V was shortened by 10 bases and J by 8 bases, with 15 bases between the two germline ends. CDR3 coding DNA: TGTGCCACTCTTGACCGCGTGGACATTCAGTACTTC. Encoded protein: CATLDRVDIQYF.

In its sample, this clonotype was seen many times. The rearrangement links TRBV29-1 to TRBJ2-3; 7 nucleotides match TRBD2. Per germline, CDR1 SQVTM and CDR2 ANQGSEA. V lost 7 bases, J lost 1 base, and 2 bases stayed unmatched. CDR3 length equals 12 residues. The CDR3 protein is CSGTRGTDTQYF. The CDR3 DNA sequence: TGCAGCGGGACTAGGGGCACAGATACGCAGTATTTT.

The sample holds many counts of this clonotype. The CDR3 sequence is CSARPSSEQYF. The CDR3 DNA reads TGCAGTGCTAGACCTAGTAGCGAGCAGTACTTC. The chain employs TRBV20-1 and TRBJ2-7; no reliable D call. This CDR3 spans 11 amino acids. The germline gives CDR1 DFQATT, CDR2 SNEGSKA (reference sequence). Trimming removed 2 bases at V and 6 bases at J, with 8 bases between.

This clonotype was counted at least ten times. This sequence joins TRBV29-1 and TRBJ2-1, with a tentative D call TRBD1 (6 bases). The CDR3 sequence is 12 residues long. Trimming shortened V by 6 bases and J by 6 bases, and 12 bases separated the two germline ends. Germline assignment: CDR1 SQVTM and CDR2 ANQGSEA. The CDR3 DNA reads as TGCAGCGTCGAACAGGGAAGCAATGAGCAGTTCTTC. Amino acids: CSVEQGSNEQFF.

This clonotype was counted between two and nine times. The genes are TRBV7-3 and TRBJ2-5; D call uncertain. V lost 3 bases, J lost 5 bases, and 10 bases lay in between. The CDR3 consists of 13 residues. In germline, CDR1 is SGHTA, CDR2 FQGTGA. The CDR3: CASSLSFSETQYF. The DNA for the CDR3 is TGTGCCAGCAGCTTGTCCTTCTCGGAGACCCAGTACTTC. Variable domain in full (rest from reference TRBV7-3 and TRBJ2-5): GAGVSQTPSNKVTEKGKYVELRCDPISGHTALYWYRQSLGQGPEFLIYFQGTGAADDSGLPNDRFFAVRPEGSVSTLKIQRTERGDSAVYLCASSLSFSETQYFGPGTRLLVL.

A word on this clonotype: One end of the junction fails to match germline, which may point to a read error. The chain is built from TRBV9 and TRBJ1-1; TRBD1 aligns across 8 bases. Germline CDR1 and CDR2: SGDLS and YYNGEE. The CDR3 is made up of 14 amino acids. The CDR3 sequence is CASSPRTGNTEASF. The CDR3 DNA is TGTGCCAGCAGCCCCCGGACAGGGAACACTGAAGCTTCCTTT.